Many counts were recorded for the clone carrying this T cell receptor (beta chain). Its target is not known. This record belongs to a study of T cells after yellow fever vaccination. Study-wide findings and caveats: Once the booster was given, most primary-vaccination clones reappeared, at 95% to 97% for CD4 and over 85% for CD8. Abundant clonotypes (contaminants from the bulk population) could be present in FACS-sorted repertoires.

TCRdb analysed the 5' RACE reads with MiXCR anew, one entry per CDR3 protein. The sample records about 320,000 distinct CDR3 sequences, around a tenth being singletons. The TCR was taken from a man aged 18 to 29 who received the YFV17D yellow fever vaccine. The sample here was CD4+ T cells sorted from PBMCs, taken 45 days after the yellow fever booster vaccination.

CDR3 nucleotides: TGTGCCAGCAGCCCATCAGGGGCTAGCGGCAATGAGCAGTTCTTC. Translated, it gives CASSPSGASGNEQFF. V is TRBV11-2 and J is TRBJ2-1, with a possible D match to TRBD2 (7 bases). Trimming took off 5 bases at V and 6 bases at J, with 17 bases between the two ends. The CDR3 extends over 15 amino acids. Germline V CDR1 and CDR2: SGHAT, FQNNGV.